This TCR beta chain is from a study of CD8+ T cells in alopecia areata. A note on this clone: As yet, its antigen is unknown.

Study conclusions and caveats: Whereas mice showed it more clearly, TCR sharing across patients was murkier, possibly because of HLA.

Deletions cut 6 bases from V and 3 bases from J, with 15 bases between. This CDR3 has 14 residues. Looked up from germline, CDR1 is SGHAT and CDR2 is FQNNGV. The sequencing template was cDNA reverse transcribed from extracted RNA. Using immunoSEQ multiplex PCR, the repertoire was profiled, and TCRdb retains in-frame clones only, with some absent. This table has roughly 200,000 clones, almost 65% appearing once. The chain joins TRBV11-2 to TRBJ2-7; perhaps D is TRBD1 or TRBD2 (7 bases each). This sample comprised CD4+ T cells sorted from blood, obtained at week 0. The receptor comes from a human donor with alopecia areata. CDR3 sequence (DNA): TGTGCCAGCAGTACAGGGGAGGGTATCTACGAGCAGTACTTC. This encodes CASSTGEGIYEQYF.